A selection of T cell receptor beta chains follows, all from one sample in a study of cytomegalovirus exposure and HLA in healthy donors. Repertoires were generated with immunoSEQ multiplex PCR, while TCRdb's copy carries only in-frame clones and drops some. The sample totals 100,000 to 150,000 clones. Sequences were obtained from PBMCs. The source is a man aged 18 to 35 in good health and CMV-seronegative. The CDR3 runs from the conserved cysteine through the conserved F or W. The D gene is left open where the match is weak.

V	D	length	J	CDR3	DNA
TRBV9	.	16	TRBJ1-3	CASSVDQAYSGNTIYF	TGTGCCAGCAGCGTAGACCAGGCCTACTCTGGAAACACCATATATTTT
TRBV28	.	15	TRBJ1-4	CASSNSGATNEKLFF	TGTGCCAGCAGTAATTCAGGGGCCACTAATGAAAAACTGTTTTTT
TRBV6-1	.	16	TRBJ1-5	CASGVAGRLDNQPQHF	TGTGCCAGCGGTGTTGCAGGGCGTCTTGACAATCAGCCCCAGCATTTT
TRBV6-4	.	13	TRBJ1-1	CASSATGDTEAFF	TGTGCCAGCAGTGCAACAGGAGACACTGAAGCTTTCTTT
TRBV4-1	.	16	TRBJ1-5	CASSQYAGLANQPQHF	TGCGCCAGCAGCCAATACGCGGGGCTTGCAAATCAGCCCCAGCATTTT
TRBV10-1	TRBD2	14	TRBJ2-3	CASSESRGADTQYF	TGCGCCAGCAGTGAGTCCCGGGGGGCAGATACGCAGTATTTT
TRBV6-1	.	15	TRBJ2-6	CASSGVTSGANVLTF	TGTGCCAGCAGTGGAGTCACGTCCGGGGCCAACGTCCTGACTTTC
TRBV9	TRBD1	14	TRBJ1-5	CASSGGQGVAPQHF	TGTGCCAGCAGCGGGGGACAGGGAGTAGCGCCCCAGCATTTT
TRBV5-6	TRBD1	15	TRBJ1-2	CASSLLGQGNYGYTF	TGTGCCAGCAGCTTACTGGGACAGGGTAACTATGGCTACACCTTC
TRBV10-3	.	12	TRBJ2-7	CAISGGGQEQYF	TGTGCCATCAGTGGGGGCGGACAAGAGCAGTACTTC
TRBV9	TRBD2	15	TRBJ2-1	CASSYSGTADREQFF	TGTGCCAGCAGTTATAGCGGGACCGCGGATCGGGAGCAGTTCTTC
TRBV19	TRBD2	16	TRBJ2-7	CASSIRLAGASYEQYF	TGTGCCAGTAGTATTAGGCTAGCGGGAGCGAGCTACGAGCAGTACTTC
TRBV5-1	.	17	TRBJ2-5	CASSLAGVSAEKETQYF	TGCGCCAGCAGCTTGGCCGGGGTTAGTGCGGAGAAAGAGACCCAGTACTTC
TRBV11-3	.	13	TRBJ2-3	CASSLEAPDTQYF	TGTGCCAGCAGCTTAGAAGCCCCCGATACGCAGTATTTT
TRBV27	.	15	TRBJ1-5	CASSLNRAIDQPQHF	TGTGCCAGCAGTTTGAACAGGGCGATCGATCAGCCCCAGCATTTT
TRBV20-1	.	11	TRBJ2-5	CSASGEETQYF	TGCAGTGCTAGCGGTGAGGAGACCCAGTACTTC
TRBV6-5	.	12	TRBJ1-5	CASRQGNQPQHF	TGTGCCAGCAGGCAGGGGAATCAGCCCCAGCATTTT
TRBV4-2	.	10	TRBJ2-3	CASSQDGPYF	TGTGCCAGCAGCCAAGACGGTCCGTATTTT
TRBV4-2	.	16	TRBJ1-3	CASSQSQGTIRNTIYF	TGTGCCAGCAGCCAATCCCAGGGGACAATCCGAAACACCATATATTTT
TRBV7-9	.	14	TRBJ2-1	CASSLRDSGYEQFF	TGTGCCAGCAGCTTACGGGATAGCGGCTATGAGCAGTTCTTC
TRBV10-2	TRBD1	14	TRBJ2-7	CASNPGTGEHEQYF	TGCGCCAGCAACCCCGGGACAGGGGAACACGAGCAGTACTTC
TRBV7-7	.	14	TRBJ2-7	CASSLTDSSYEQYF	TGTGCTAGCAGCTTGACCGACAGCTCCTACGAGCAGTACTTC
TRBV4-2	TRBD1	15	TRBJ1-4	CASSSPGQGIEKLFF	TGTGCCAGCAGCTCCCCGGGACAGGGGATTGAAAAACTGTTTTTT
TRBV14	TRBD1	17	TRBJ2-2	CASSQVAGQGSTGELFF	TGTGCCAGCAGCCAAGTTGCGGGACAGGGGTCGACCGGGGAGCTGTTTTTT
TRBV7-2	.	13	TRBJ2-1	CASSLRQTNEQFF	TGTGCCAGCAGCTTACGACAGACCAATGAGCAGTTCTTC
TRBV27	.	11	TRBJ2-7	CASSSAYEQYF	TGTGCCAGCAGCTCCGCCTACGAGCAGTACTTC
TRBV30	.	14	TRBJ2-1	CAWSEGALGNEQFF	TGTGCCTGGAGTGAAGGGGCCCTTGGCAATGAGCAGTTCTTC
TRBV5-8	TRBD1	14	TRBJ1-4	CASSGQGGSEKLFF	TGTGCCAGCAGCGGACAGGGGGGGAGTGAAAAACTGTTTTTT